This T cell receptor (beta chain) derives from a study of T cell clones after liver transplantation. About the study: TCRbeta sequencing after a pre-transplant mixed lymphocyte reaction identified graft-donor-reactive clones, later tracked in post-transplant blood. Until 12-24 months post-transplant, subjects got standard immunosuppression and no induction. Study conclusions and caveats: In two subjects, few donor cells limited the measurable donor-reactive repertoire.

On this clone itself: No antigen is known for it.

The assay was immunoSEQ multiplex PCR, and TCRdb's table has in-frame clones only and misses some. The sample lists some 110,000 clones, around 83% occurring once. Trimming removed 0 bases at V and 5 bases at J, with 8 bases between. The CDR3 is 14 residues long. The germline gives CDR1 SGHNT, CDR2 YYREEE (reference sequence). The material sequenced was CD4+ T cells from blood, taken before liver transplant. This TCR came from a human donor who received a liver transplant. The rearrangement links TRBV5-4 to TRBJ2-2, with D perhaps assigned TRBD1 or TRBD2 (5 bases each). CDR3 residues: CASSLVGTTGELFF. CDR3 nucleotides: TGTGCCAGCAGCTTGGTCGGGACGACCGGGGAGCTGTTTTTT.